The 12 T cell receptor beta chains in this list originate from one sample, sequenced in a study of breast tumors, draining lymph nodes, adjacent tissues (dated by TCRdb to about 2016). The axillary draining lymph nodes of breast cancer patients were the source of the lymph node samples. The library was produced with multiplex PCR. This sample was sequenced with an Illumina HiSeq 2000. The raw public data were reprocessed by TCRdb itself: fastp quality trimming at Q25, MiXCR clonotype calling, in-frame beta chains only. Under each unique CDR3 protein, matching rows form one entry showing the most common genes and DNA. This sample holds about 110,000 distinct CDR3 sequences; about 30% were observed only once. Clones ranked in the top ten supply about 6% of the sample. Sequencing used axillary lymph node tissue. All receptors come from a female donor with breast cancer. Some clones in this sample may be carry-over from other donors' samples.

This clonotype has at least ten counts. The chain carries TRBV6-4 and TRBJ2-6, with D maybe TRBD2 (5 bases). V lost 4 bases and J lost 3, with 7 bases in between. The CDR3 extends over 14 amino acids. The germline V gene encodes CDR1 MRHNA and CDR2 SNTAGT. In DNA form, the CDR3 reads TGTGCCAGCAGTGCCGAGGGTGGGGCCAACGTCCTGACTTTC. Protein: CASSAEGGANVLTF.

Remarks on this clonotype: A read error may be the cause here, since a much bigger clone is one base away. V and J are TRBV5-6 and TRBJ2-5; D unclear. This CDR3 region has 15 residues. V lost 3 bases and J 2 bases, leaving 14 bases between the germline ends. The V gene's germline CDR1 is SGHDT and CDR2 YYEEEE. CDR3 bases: TGTGCCAGCAGCTCGATAGTGTCCGTACAAGAGACCCAGTACTTC. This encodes CASSSIVSVQETQYF.

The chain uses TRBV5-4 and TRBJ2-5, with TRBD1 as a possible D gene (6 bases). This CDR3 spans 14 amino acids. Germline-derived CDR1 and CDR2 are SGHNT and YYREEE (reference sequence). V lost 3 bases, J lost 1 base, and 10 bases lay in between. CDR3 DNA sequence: TGTGCCAGCAGCTCTCAGGGGACCCAAGAGACCCAGTACTTC. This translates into CASSSQGTQETQYF.

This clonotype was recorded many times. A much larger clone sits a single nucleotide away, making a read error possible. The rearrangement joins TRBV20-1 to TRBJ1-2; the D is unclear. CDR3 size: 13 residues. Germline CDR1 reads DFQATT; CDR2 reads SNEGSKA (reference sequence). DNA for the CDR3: TGCAGTGCTAGAGAGTTGTCGGTATATGCCTACACCTTC. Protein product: CSARELSVYAYTF.

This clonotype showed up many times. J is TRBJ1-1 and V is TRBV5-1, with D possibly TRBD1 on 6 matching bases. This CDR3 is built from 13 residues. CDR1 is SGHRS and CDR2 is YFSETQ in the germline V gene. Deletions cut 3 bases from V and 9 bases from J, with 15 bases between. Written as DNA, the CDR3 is TGCGCCAGCAGCTCCTCGGTAGGGGGAAAAGCTTTCTTT. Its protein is CASSSSVGGKAFF.

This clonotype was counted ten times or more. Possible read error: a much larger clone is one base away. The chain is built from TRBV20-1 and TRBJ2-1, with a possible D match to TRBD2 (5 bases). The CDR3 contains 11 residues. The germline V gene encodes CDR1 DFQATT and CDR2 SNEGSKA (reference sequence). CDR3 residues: CPWRHCDEQSF. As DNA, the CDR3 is TGCCCATGGAGGCACTGCGATGAGCAGTCCTTC.

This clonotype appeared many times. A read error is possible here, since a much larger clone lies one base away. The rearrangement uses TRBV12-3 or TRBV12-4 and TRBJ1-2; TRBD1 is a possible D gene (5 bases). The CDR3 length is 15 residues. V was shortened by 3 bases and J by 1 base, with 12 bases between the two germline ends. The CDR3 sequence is CASSFFAGSNYGYTF. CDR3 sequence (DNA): TGTGCCAGCAGTTTCTTTGCAGGGAGTAACTATGGCTACACCTTC.

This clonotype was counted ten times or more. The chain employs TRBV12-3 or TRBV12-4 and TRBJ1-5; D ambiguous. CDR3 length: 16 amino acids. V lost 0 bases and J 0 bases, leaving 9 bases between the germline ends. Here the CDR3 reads CASSLAAPYSNQPQHF. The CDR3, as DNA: TGTGCCAGCAGTTTAGCGGCACCTTATAGCAATCAGCCCCAGCATTTT.

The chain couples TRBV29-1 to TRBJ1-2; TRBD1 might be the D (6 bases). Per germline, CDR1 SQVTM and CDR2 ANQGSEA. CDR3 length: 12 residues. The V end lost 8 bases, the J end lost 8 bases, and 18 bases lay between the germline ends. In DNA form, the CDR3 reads TGCAGCAGTTACGATGGGACATTGGGCTACACCTTC. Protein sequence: CSSYDGTLGYTF.

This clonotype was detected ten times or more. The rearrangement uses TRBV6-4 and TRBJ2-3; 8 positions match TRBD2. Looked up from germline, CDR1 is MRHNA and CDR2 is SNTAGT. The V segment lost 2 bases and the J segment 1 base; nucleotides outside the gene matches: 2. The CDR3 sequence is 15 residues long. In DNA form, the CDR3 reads TGTGCCAGCAGTGACACGGGAGGGGGCACAGATACGCAGTATTTT. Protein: CASSDTGGGTDTQYF.

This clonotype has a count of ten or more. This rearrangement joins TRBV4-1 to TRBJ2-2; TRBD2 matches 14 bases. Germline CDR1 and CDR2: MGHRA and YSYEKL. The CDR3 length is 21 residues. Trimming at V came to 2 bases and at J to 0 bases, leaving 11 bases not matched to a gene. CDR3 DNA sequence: TGCGCCAGCAGCCAACGGGCGCCGGGACTAGCGGGAGTAGCGAACACCGGGGAGCTGTTTTTT. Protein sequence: CASSQRAPGLAGVANTGELFF.

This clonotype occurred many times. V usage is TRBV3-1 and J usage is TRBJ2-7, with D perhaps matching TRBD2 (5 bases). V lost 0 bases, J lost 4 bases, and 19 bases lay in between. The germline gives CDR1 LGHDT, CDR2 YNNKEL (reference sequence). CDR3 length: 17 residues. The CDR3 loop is CASSQDSAGPTPYEQYF. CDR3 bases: TGTGCCAGCAGCCAAGATTCGGCGGGTCCCACCCCTTACGAGCAGTACTTC.